This TCR beta chain was documented in a study of T cell responses to AZD1222 COVID-19 vaccine. TCRdb's copy holds only in-frame clones and misses some; the assay was immunoSEQ multiplex PCR. Among roughly 150,000 clones listed, about 88% were seen once. CDR1 and CDR2 from the germline V gene are MGHRA and YSYEKL. There are 14 residues in the CDR3. The V end lost 6 bases, the J end lost 0 bases, and 11 bases lay between the germline ends. Study outcomes and limitations: AZD1222 recipients seropositive at baseline numbered only six or seven. The span of vaccine-associated CD4 TCRs extended across spike, with dominance at 160-218 and 743-854.

This clone was seen a single time. The antigen is not known. The specimen was peripheral blood, collected on day 0 of AZD1222 vaccination. The receptor was isolated from an adult in good health. The rearrangement joins TRBV4-1 to TRBJ1-1; no definite D call. CDR3: CASSEGPLNTEAFF. CDR3 nucleotide sequence: TGCGCCAGCAGTGAAGGGCCGTTGAACACTGAAGCTTTCTTT.